The 18 T cell receptor beta chains given below trace back to one sample, sequenced in a study of blood T cell repertoires in COVID-19. TCRdb's copy holds only in-frame clones and misses some; the assay was immunoSEQ multiplex PCR. This repertoire shows under 300,000 clones, more than 75% found once; its top ten account for 9% to 15%. Sequencing was carried out using peripheral blood. All receptors derive from an elderly man with acute or convalescent COVID-19.

The CDR3 DNA is TGTGCCAGCCTGGGGGGTAGGACACTTAATGAAAAACTGTTTTTT. It codes for CASLGGRTLNEKLFF. The chain joins TRBV11-2 to TRBJ1-4, with D possibly being TRBD1 (5 bases). CDR1 and CDR2 (germline): SGHAT, FQNNGV. This CDR3 has 15 residues. V was clipped by 8 bases and J by 4 bases, with 17 bases between them.

The rearrangement links TRBV27 to TRBJ2-2; TRBD1 might be the D (6 bases). Germline V gene lookup returns CDR1 MNHEY and CDR2 SMNVEV (reference sequence). This CDR3 region has 16 residues. V was trimmed by 2 bases and J by 6 bases, leaving 16 bases between them. CDR3 nucleotide sequence: TGTGCCAGCAGTTTAGGGGCCCTACAGGGAGCCGGGGAGCTGTTTTTT. It translates to CASSLGALQGAGELFF.

The rearrangement joins TRBV28 to TRBJ2-1; D perhaps matches TRBD2 (5 bases). The germline gives CDR1 MDHEN, CDR2 SYDVKM. Trimming pared 5 bases from V and 4 bases from J, leaving 6 bases between. CDR3 length: 12 amino acids. CDR3: CASSGEYNEQFF. In DNA, the CDR3 is TGTGCCAGCAGTGGGGAGTACAATGAGCAGTTCTTC.

The gene calls are TRBV6-5 and TRBJ2-7; D ambiguous. This CDR3 is built from 14 residues. V was pared by 4 bases and J by 2 bases, with 12 bases between. From germline, CDR1 is MNHEY and CDR2 SVGAGI. The CDR3 nucleotides are TGTGCCAGCAGTTTCACCCTAGGCGCCTACGAGCAGTACTTC. It is translated as CASSFTLGAYEQYF.

This sequence joins TRBV5-4 and TRBJ1-2; D may be TRBD1 (5 bases). Trimming removed 0 bases at V and 4 bases at J, with 13 bases between. Germline V CDR1 and CDR2: SGHNT, YYREEE (reference sequence). The CDR3 has 15 residues. The CDR3 region has the DNA TGTGCCAGCAGCTTGGGCCCTAGTCAGGGCTATGGCTACACCTTC. The encoded protein is CASSLGPSQGYGYTF. The full variable domain, with the rest looked up from reference TRBV5-4 and TRBJ1-2, is ETGVTQSPTHLIKTRGQQVTLRCSSQSGHNTVSWYQQALGQGPQFIFQYYREEENGRGNFPPRFSGLQFPNYSSELNVNALELDDSALYLCASSLGPSQGYGYTFGSGTRLTVV.

The chain combines TRBV10-1 with TRBJ1-2; D is undetermined. V lost 5 bases and J 4 bases, leaving 11 bases between the germline ends. Germline CDR1 WNHNN, CDR2 SYGVQD (reference sequence). This CDR3 spans 13 amino acids. This CDR3 is CASSPDKSYGYTF. The CDR3 DNA reads as TGCGCCAGCAGTCCTGACAAGAGCTATGGCTACACCTTC.

This clone has just one count. This chain uses TRBV6-5 with TRBJ1-1, with D unresolved. The CDR3 totals 15 residues. Deletions cut 0 bases from V and 4 bases from J, with 12 bases between. Per the germline V gene, CDR1 is MNHEY and CDR2 is SVGAGI. CDR3 coding DNA: TGTGCCAGCAGTTACTCGAGTCTGCAATCCACTGAAGCTTTCTTT. It is translated as CASSYSSLQSTEAFF.

The V call is TRBV27, the J call TRBJ2-1; possibly TRBD2 for D (5 bases). Germline V CDR1 and CDR2: MNHEY, SMNVEV (reference sequence). This CDR3 spans 14 amino acids. V was pared by 6 bases and J by 4 bases, with 13 bases between. This CDR3 reads CASSLGRGYNEQFF. For the CDR3, the DNA is TGTGCCAGCAGCCTAGGGAGAGGGTACAATGAGCAGTTCTTC.

V gene TRBV27 combines with J gene TRBJ2-3, with 10 bases aligning to TRBD1. This CDR3 is built from 16 residues. CDR1 and CDR2 (germline): MNHEY, SMNVEV (reference sequence). The ends lost 5 bases at V and 2 bases at J; junction bases unmatched: 7. In DNA form, the CDR3 reads TGTGCCAGCAGTCTCGGACAGGGGGGAAACACAGATACGCAGTATTTT. As protein: CASSLGQGGNTDTQYF.

The chain links TRBV27 to TRBJ2-7; the match to TRBD2 covers 7 bases. This CDR3 has 13 amino acids. Germline lookup yields CDR1 MNHEY and CDR2 SMNVEV (reference sequence). Germline trimming cut 5 bases from V and 2 bases from J; bases unmatched to any gene: 3. The CDR3 loop reads CASSRTRAYEQYF. The DNA of the CDR3 is TGTGCCAGCAGTCGGACTAGGGCCTACGAGCAGTACTTC.

This clone has a single count. The chain links TRBV6-5 to TRBJ1-1; D is possibly TRBD1 (6 bases). The CDR3 is 10 residues long. V lost 9 bases to trimming and J lost 9 bases, with 11 bases between them. Germline V gives CDR1 MNHEY, CDR2 SVGAGI. This CDR3 reads CASRQVQAFF. CDR3 nucleotide sequence: TGTGCCAGTAGACAGGTCCAAGCTTTCTTT.

This chain connects TRBV5-1 to TRBJ1-1, with D possibly TRBD1 on 5 matching bases. The V end lost 0 bases, the J end lost 3 bases, and 9 bases lay between the germline ends. Germline loops: CDR1 SGHRS, CDR2 YFSETQ. The CDR3 spans 14 residues. Here the CDR3 reads CASSLGGGDTEAFF. Written as DNA, the CDR3 is TGCGCCAGCAGCTTGGGGGGCGGTGACACTGAAGCTTTCTTT.

The chain recombines TRBV6-5 with TRBJ1-1; maybe TRBD1 (6 bases). Germline V lookup: CDR1 MNHEY, CDR2 SVGAGI. This CDR3 comprises 15 residues. V lost 6 bases, J lost 0 bases, and 14 bases lay in between. This chain's CDR3 is CASRAGQRMNTEAFF. For the CDR3, the DNA is TGTGCCAGCAGGGCTGGACAGAGGATGAACACTGAAGCTTTCTTT.

The chain has TRBV9 and TRBJ1-2; no reliable D call. Germline V gives CDR1 SGDLS, CDR2 YYNGEE. Between the trimmed V and J ends, which lost 3 bases and 8 bases, there was a span of 14 bases. The CDR3 runs 13 residues. CDR3 DNA: TGTGCCAGCAGCGCCCTCAAATCGGGAGGCTACACCTTC. This codes for CASSALKSGGYTF.

This chain joins TRBV5-1 and TRBJ2-2; 12 nucleotides line up with TRBD2. The trim removed 7 bases at V and 0 bases at J, leaving 10 bases unmatched. The germline V gene has CDR1 SGHRS and CDR2 YFSETQ. This CDR3 is 18 amino acids long. The CDR3 DNA sequence: TGCGCCAGCTCGAGGGGGCTAGCGGGAGGGTCGAACACCGGGGAGCTGTTTTTT. Translated: CASSRGLAGGSNTGELFF.

The chain recombines TRBV6-6 with TRBJ2-5; TRBD1 matches at 7 bases. The trim removed 11 bases at V and 2 bases at J, leaving 17 bases unmatched. The germline CDR1 and CDR2 sequences are MNHNY and SVGAGI (reference sequence). The CDR3 covers 16 residues. CDR3: CAGTGNRDSLQETQYF. In DNA, the CDR3 is TGTGCCGGCACGGGGAATCGGGACAGCCTACAAGAGACCCAGTACTTC.

The CDR3 nucleotides read TGTGCCAGCAGTTCACAGGGGGGGAGTTCACCCCTCCACTTT. This encodes CASSSQGGSSPLHF. The V and J genes are TRBV3-1 (or the pseudogene TRBV3-2) and TRBJ1-6; the match to TRBD1 covers 8 bases. J gave up 9 bases and V 6 bases, and 7 bases lay outside the gene matches. CDR1 is LGHDT, CDR2 YNNKEL, per germline (reference sequence). The CDR3 covers 14 residues.

J is TRBJ1-4 and V is TRBV25-1; D gene uncertain. V lost 2 bases to trimming and J lost 5 bases, with 9 bases between them. The CDR3 consists of 14 residues. Germline lookup yields CDR1 MGHDK and CDR2 SYGVNS. The CDR3 protein is CASSEGGSNEKLFF. DNA of the CDR3: TGTGCCAGCAGTGAAGGAGGGTCGAATGAAAAACTGTTTTTT.